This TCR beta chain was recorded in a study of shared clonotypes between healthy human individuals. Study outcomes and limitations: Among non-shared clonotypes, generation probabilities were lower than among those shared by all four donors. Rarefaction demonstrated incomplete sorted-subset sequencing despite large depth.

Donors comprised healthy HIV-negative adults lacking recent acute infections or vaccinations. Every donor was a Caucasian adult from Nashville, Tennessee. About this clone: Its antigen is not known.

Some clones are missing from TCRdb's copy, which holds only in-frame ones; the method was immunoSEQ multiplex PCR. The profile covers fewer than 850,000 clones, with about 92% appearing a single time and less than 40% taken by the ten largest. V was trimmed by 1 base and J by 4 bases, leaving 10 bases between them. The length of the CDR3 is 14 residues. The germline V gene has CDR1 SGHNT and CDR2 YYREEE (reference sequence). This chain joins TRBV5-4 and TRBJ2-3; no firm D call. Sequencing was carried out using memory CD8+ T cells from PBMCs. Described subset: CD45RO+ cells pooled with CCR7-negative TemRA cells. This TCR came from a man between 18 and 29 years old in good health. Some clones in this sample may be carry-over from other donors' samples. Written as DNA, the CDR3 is TGTGCCAGCAGCTTGAAGGGCCCCCCAGATACGCAGTATTTT. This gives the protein CASSLKGPPDTQYF.